A single sample is the source of the 7 T cell receptor beta chains below, sequenced in a study of cytomegalovirus exposure and HLA in healthy donors. Using immunoSEQ multiplex PCR, the repertoire was profiled, and TCRdb retains in-frame clones only, with some absent. The profile covers about 170,000 clones, with about 87% appearing a single time and more than 1.3% taken by the ten largest. What was sequenced was PBMCs. The receptors derive from a woman in her twenties or thirties in good health and CMV-seronegative.

V gene TRBV30 combines with J gene TRBJ1-5; D remains ambiguous. Germline assignment: CDR1 GTSNPN and CDR2 SVGIG (reference sequence). This CDR3 contains 14 residues. V was trimmed by 1 base and J by 6 bases, leaving 13 bases between them. The CDR3 sequence is CAWSEVLYGQPQHF. In nucleotides, the CDR3 is TGTGCCTGGAGTGAAGTCCTCTATGGTCAGCCCCAGCATTTT.

This chain connects TRBV6-5 to TRBJ1-1; 10 positions agree with TRBD1. The germline CDR1 and CDR2 sequences are MNHEY and SVGAGI. The V gene end was trimmed by 3 bases and the J gene end by 13 bases; junction bases not matched to a gene: 8. CDR3 size: 13 residues. The chain's CDR3 is CASSYGTGDKGFF. CDR3 bases: TGTGCCAGCAGTTATGGGACAGGGGATAAGGGTTTCTTT.

V is TRBV30 and J is TRBJ2-1; D remains unclear. Germline assignment: CDR1 GTSNPN and CDR2 SVGIG (reference sequence). V lost 4 bases and J lost 0, with 7 bases in between. The CDR3 has 13 amino acids. CDR3 loop: CAWKWSSYNEQFF. CDR3 in DNA: TGTGCCTGGAAGTGGAGCTCCTACAATGAGCAGTTCTTC. Looking up the rest from reference TRBV30 and TRBJ2-1 gives the full variable domain: SQTIHQWPATLVQPVGSPLSLECTVEGTSNPNLYWYRQAAGRGLQLLFYSVGIGQISSEVPQNLSASRPQDRQFILSSKKLLLSDSGFYLCAWKWSSYNEQFFGPGTRLTVL.

The chain couples TRBV5-4 to TRBJ2-1; 7 positions match TRBD2. The CDR3 is made up of 16 amino acids. CDR1 and CDR2 from the germline V gene are SGHNT and YYREEE (reference sequence). The V segment lost 4 bases and the J segment 5 bases; nucleotides outside the gene matches: 12. CDR3 bases: TGTGCCAGCAGCCCACTAGCGAACCTTGGGAACAATGAGCAGTTCTTC. Translating it yields CASSPLANLGNNEQFF. The full variable domain, with the rest looked up from reference TRBV5-4 and TRBJ2-1, is ETGVTQSPTHLIKTRGQQVTLRCSSQSGHNTVSWYQQALGQGPQFIFQYYREEENGRGNFPPRFSGLQFPNYSSELNVNALELDDSALYLCASSPLANLGNNEQFFGPGTRLTVL.

This chain connects TRBV4-2 to TRBJ1-2; 11 bases agree with TRBD1. This CDR3 region has 15 residues. Per the germline V gene, CDR1 is LGHNA and CDR2 is YNFKEQ. The junction had 9 bases not matched to a gene; V was cut back by 4 bases and J by 8 bases. CDR3 amino acids: CASSRTGTGGLGYTF. The CDR3 region has the DNA TGTGCCAGCAGCCGGACCGGGACAGGGGGTTTGGGCTACACCTTC.

The gene calls are TRBV4-1 and TRBJ2-1; maybe TRBD2 (5 bases). Germline values: CDR1 MGHRA, CDR2 YSYEKL. The CDR3 loop spans 14 amino acids. V lost 3 bases to trimming and J lost 7 bases, with 13 bases between them. CDR3: CASSHMDPGNEQFF. The CDR3 DNA reads as TGCGCCAGCAGCCATATGGACCCGGGGAATGAGCAGTTCTTC.

Turning to this clone: This sample also contains other DNA sequences that code for the same CDR3. V and J are TRBV11-2 and TRBJ2-5, with a tentative D call TRBD2 (7 bases). V was pared by 5 bases and J by 1 base, with 8 bases between. Per the germline V gene, CDR1 is SGHAT and CDR2 is FQNNGV. The CDR3 has 13 amino acids. The chain's CDR3 is CASSRGAQETQYF. CDR3 nucleotide sequence: TGTGCCAGCAGCCGGGGGGCCCAAGAGACCCAGTACTTC.